Following are 27 T cell receptor beta chains from one sample sequenced in a study of Ad26.COV2.S vaccination and SARS-CoV-2 variants. Produced via immunoSEQ multiplex PCR; TCRdb's table is partial and in-frame only. This table holds around 450,000 clones, roughly 87% found once. Treatment of the sample: roughly 20 received Ad26.COV2.S at low or high dose, single or two shots; five or six received placebo; per-sample allocation not given. Material that was analyzed had been drawn on day 63 after the first vaccine or placebo injection. This sample comprised peripheral blood, obtained in a trial of Ad26.COV2.S vaccine versus placebo. The receptors were gathered from a person between 18 and 59 years old who received the Ad26.COV2.S COVID-19 vaccine or a placebo.

The CDR3: CASSILERNQAFF. The DNA of the CDR3 is TGTGCCAGTAGTATATTAGAGCGGAACCAAGCTTTCTTT. The chain has TRBV19 and TRBJ1-1; D is unresolved. Germline V gene sequence: CDR1 LNHDA, CDR2 SQIVND (reference sequence). The CDR3 covers 13 residues. V was shortened by 2 bases and J by 9 bases, with 13 bases between the two germline ends.

Here the CDR3 DNA reads TGTGCCACCGACTTTGGACCGGGACAGACCTACGAGCAGTACGTC. The encoded protein is CATDFGPGQTYEQYV. V and J are TRBV24-1 and TRBJ2-7, with 7 nucleotides matching TRBD1. Germline V gene data show CDR1 as KGHDR and CDR2 as SFDVKD. This CDR3 has 15 residues. Trimming at V came to 9 bases and at J to 2 bases, leaving 12 bases not matched to a gene.

The chain has TRBV7-3 and TRBJ1-1; D possibly corresponds to TRBD1 (6 bases). With 2 bases removed from V and 0 bases from J, the gap between germline ends came to 10 bases. This CDR3 comprises 15 residues. Germline CDR1 SGHTA, CDR2 FQGTGA. CDR3 sequence (DNA): TGTGCCAGCAGCTTAGGGGGGGCGATGAACACTGAAGCTTTCTTT. It translates to CASSLGGAMNTEAFF.

This chain uses TRBV6-5 with TRBJ2-2; D not certain. V was cut by 8 bases and J by 6 bases, with 16 bases left in between. CDR3 length: 14 amino acids. Germline CDR1 and CDR2: MNHEY and SVGAGI. The CDR3 is CASAQTVESGELFF. The CDR3 DNA sequence: TGTGCCAGCGCCCAAACGGTAGAGTCCGGGGAGCTGTTTTTT.

The chain joins TRBV5-1 to TRBJ2-3; 7 bases align to TRBD1. CDR1 is SGHRS and CDR2 is YFSETQ in the germline V gene. Trimming cost V 5 bases and J 2 bases; bases outside gene matches: 5. This CDR3 region has 14 residues. In DNA, the CDR3 is TGCGCCAGCAGGCCGCAGGGGGTCACAGATACGCAGTATTTT. Its translation is CASRPQGVTDTQYF.

The rearrangement uses TRBV11-2 and TRBJ1-2; 9 bases are shared with TRBD1. Germline CDR1 and CDR2: SGHAT and FQNNGV. With 5 bases clipped from V and 8 bases from J, the junction kept 21 bases outside the gene matches. The CDR3 length is 18 residues. This CDR3 reads CASSLTGGWSRDLSGYTF. CDR3 nucleotide sequence: TGTGCCAGCAGCCTAACAGGGGGCTGGAGCAGGGATTTGAGCGGCTACACCTTC.

This clone was seen only a few times. This chain connects TRBV5-1 to TRBJ2-7, with a weak D call TRBD1 (6 bases). This CDR3 spans 14 amino acids. V lost 0 bases to trimming and J lost 3 bases, with 10 bases between them. Germline V gene sequence: CDR1 SGHRS, CDR2 YFSETQ. The CDR3, as DNA: TGCGCCAGCAGCTTGGACAGGGTTATCTACGAGCAGTACTTC. This codes for CASSLDRVIYEQYF.

The CDR3 spells CASSADPGEYEQYF. The CDR3 nucleotides read TGTGCCAGCAGCGCCGATCCAGGGGAATACGAGCAGTACTTC. The J gene is TRBJ2-7, the V gene TRBV9; a possible D gene is TRBD1 (6 bases). Per the germline V gene, CDR1 is SGDLS and CDR2 is YYNGEE. The CDR3 contains 14 residues. Trimming shortened V by 3 bases and J by 4 bases, and 14 bases separated the two germline ends. The variable domain in full, completed from reference TRBV9 and TRBJ2-7, reads DSGVTQTPKHLITATGQRVTLRCSPRSGDLSVYWYQQSLDQGLQFLIQYYNGEERAKGNILERFSAQQFPDLHSELNLSSLELGDSALYFCASSADPGEYEQYFGPGTRLTVT.

J is TRBJ2-1 and V is TRBV29-1; no reliable D call. CDR3 size: 13 residues. From germline, CDR1 is SQVTM and CDR2 ANQGSEA. The V gene lost 4 bases and the J gene lost 2 bases, with 9 bases spanning the gap. The CDR3 bases are TGCAGCGTTGCTAGGGATACCTACAATGAGCAGTTCTTC. It translates to CSVARDTYNEQFF.

In regard to this clone: This CDR3 is also generated by other DNA sequences in the sample. The J gene is TRBJ2-7, the V gene TRBV5-1, with no clear D. This CDR3 contains 12 residues. V was shortened by 0 bases and J by 2 bases, with 3 bases between the two germline ends. CDR1 is SGHRS, CDR2 YFSETQ, per germline. CDR3 loop: CASSLGTYEQYF. Here the CDR3 DNA reads TGCGCCAGCAGCTTGGGGACCTACGAGCAGTACTTC.

The J gene is TRBJ2-4, the V gene TRBV28; D is ambiguous. The germline V gene encodes CDR1 MDHEN and CDR2 SYDVKM. This CDR3 comprises 15 residues. V lost 5 bases to trimming and J lost 9 bases, with 20 bases between them. The CDR3 DNA reads TGTGCCAGCAGTCCCCGAAGATTAATTTGGGGCATTCAGTACTTC. Protein sequence: CASSPRRLIWGIQYF.

The V call is TRBV4-1, the J call TRBJ2-5; D tentatively reads TRBD1 or TRBD2 (6 bases each). Germline V gives CDR1 MGHRA, CDR2 YSYEKL. Trimming cost V 2 bases and J 7 bases, with 17 bases left between them. CDR3 size: 15 residues. The DNA for the CDR3 is TGCGCCAGCAGCCAATCGTCCGGGGGCTCGGTGACCCAGTACTTC. This gives the protein CASSQSSGGSVTQYF.

J is TRBJ1-4 and V is TRBV28; 7 nucleotides agree with TRBD1. Trimming removed 6 bases from V and 8 bases from J; junction bases left unmatched: 12. This CDR3 is 15 amino acids long. CDR1 and CDR2 (germline): MDHEN, SYDVKM. This CDR3 reads CASRPGGQGVEKLFF. CDR3 sequence (DNA): TGTGCCAGCAGGCCTGGTGGTCAGGGGGTGGAAAAACTGTTTTTT.

The chain carries TRBV3-1 (or the pseudogene TRBV3-2) and TRBJ1-2, with D tentatively TRBD1 (6 bases). The germline V gene encodes CDR1 LGHDT and CDR2 YNNKEL (reference sequence). The germline V and J ends were trimmed by 1 base and 3 bases, with 9 bases remaining between them. The CDR3 covers 14 residues. Here the CDR3 reads CASSQAGDDYGYTF. The CDR3 DNA reads as TGTGCCAGCAGCCAAGCAGGGGACGACTATGGCTACACCTTC.

The chain joins TRBV5-6 to TRBJ1-4; D remains unclear. The germline gives CDR1 SGHDT, CDR2 YYEEEE. The CDR3 loop spans 14 amino acids. Trimming pared 0 bases from V and 7 bases from J, leaving 10 bases between. This chain's CDR3 is CASSLAGWGEKLFF. In DNA, the CDR3 is TGTGCCAGCAGCTTGGCCGGCTGGGGTGAAAAACTGTTTTTT.

The V call is TRBV19, the J call TRBJ1-5; TRBD1 matches at 8 bases. The CDR3 has 15 amino acids. Germline CDR1 is LNHDA and CDR2 is SQIVND (reference sequence). Trimming at V came to 5 bases and at J to 5 bases, leaving 8 bases not matched to a gene. CDR3 in amino acids: CASSEDREGDQPQHF. The DNA of the CDR3 is TGTGCCAGTAGTGAGGACAGGGAGGGCGATCAGCCCCAGCATTTT.

This chain connects TRBV5-4 to TRBJ2-7, with D unclear. Germline V gene data show CDR1 as SGHNT and CDR2 as YYREEE (reference sequence). The V end lost 0 bases, the J end lost 0 bases, and 7 bases lay between the germline ends. The CDR3 spans 14 residues. The CDR3 loop is CASSLEQSSYEQYV. CDR3 coding DNA: TGTGCCAGCAGCTTGGAGCAGTCCTCCTACGAGCAGTACGTC.

This clone was found once. The chain has TRBV14 and TRBJ1-1; the D gene is possibly TRBD1 (6 bases). With 4 bases removed from V and 7 bases from J, the gap between germline ends came to 16 bases. There are 14 residues in the CDR3. Germline CDR1 is SGHDN and CDR2 is FVKESK. CDR3 region: CASSRSTGLGEAFF. CDR3 nucleotides: TGTGCCAGCAGCCGATCTACAGGGCTTGGTGAAGCTTTCTTT.

The chain has TRBV5-1 and TRBJ1-2; 10 bases are shared with TRBD1. The length of the CDR3 is 15 residues. Looked up from germline, CDR1 is SGHRS and CDR2 is YFSETQ. V shed 4 bases, J shed 6 bases, and the junction held 9 bases outside the gene matches. The CDR3 DNA reads TGCGCCAGCAGCCCCCCGACAGGGGGCGCGGATGGCTACACCTTC. Amino acid sequence: CASSPPTGGADGYTF. Using reference TRBV5-1 and TRBJ1-2 for the parts outside the CDR3, the full variable domain is KAGVTQTPRYLIKTRGQQVTLSCSPISGHRSVSWYQQTPGQGLQFLFEYFSETQRNKGNFPGRFSGRQFSNSRSEMNVSTLELGDSALYLCASSPPTGGADGYTFGSGTRLTVV.

This clone was seen a handful of times. This chain uses TRBV28 with TRBJ1-2; D gene unclear. The CDR3 sequence is 15 residues long. Germline-derived CDR1 and CDR2 are MDHEN and SYDVKM. Trimming shortened V by 3 bases and J by 1 base, and 12 bases separated the two germline ends. CDR3: CASSLSPPDNYGYTF. The CDR3 bases are TGTGCCAGCAGTTTGTCCCCGCCAGATAACTATGGCTACACCTTC.

The chain employs TRBV30 and TRBJ2-5; D could derive from TRBD1 or TRBD2 (5 bases each). Germline CDR1 reads GTSNPN; CDR2 reads SVGIG (reference sequence). The CDR3 covers 14 residues. Trimming removed 0 bases at V and 1 base at J, with 9 bases between. The CDR3 protein is CAWSVSGTQETQYF. In DNA form, the CDR3 reads TGTGCCTGGAGTGTATCGGGGACCCAAGAGACCCAGTACTTC.

The chain is built from TRBV7-2 and TRBJ1-4; D remains unclear. The CDR3 covers 15 residues. CDR1 is SGHTA, CDR2 FQGNSA, per germline. The V gene lost 2 bases and the J gene lost 7 bases, with 14 bases spanning the gap. The CDR3 is CASSLLGLVGEKLFF. The CDR3 coding sequence is TGTGCCAGCAGCTTATTGGGGTTGGTAGGTGAAAAACTGTTTTTT. Combining the CDR3 with reference TRBV7-2 and TRBJ1-4 gives the whole variable domain GAGVSQSPSNKVTEKGKDVELRCDPISGHTALYWYRQSLGQGLEFLIYFQGNSAPDKSGLPSDRFSAERTGGSVSTLTIQRTQQEDSAVYLCASSLLGLVGEKLFFGSGTQLSVL.

The rearrangement links TRBV29-1 to TRBJ2-6; no clear D gene. V gave up 6 bases and J gave up 2 bases, with 8 bases separating them. Germline V gives CDR1 SQVTM, CDR2 ANQGSEA. The CDR3 spans 13 residues. CDR3 coding DNA: TGCAGCGTAGCCACGACTGGGGCCAACGTCCTGACTTTC. It codes for CSVATTGANVLTF.

The count of this clone is one. The CDR3 reads CASSEHGVSEAFF. The CDR3 DNA follows: TGTGCCAGCAGCGAACACGGAGTGAGTGAAGCTTTCTTT. The chain carries TRBV6-2 or TRBV6-3 and TRBJ1-1; no clear D gene. Trimming pared 6 bases from V and 7 bases from J, leaving 15 bases between. Germline V gene sequence: CDR1 MNHEY, CDR2 SVGEGT. This CDR3 region has 13 residues.

V is TRBV28 and J is TRBJ1-2; D unclear. There are 13 residues in the CDR3. Per the germline V gene, CDR1 is MDHEN and CDR2 is SYDVKM. The V gene lost 6 bases and the J gene lost 0 bases, with 8 bases spanning the gap. CDR3 in amino acids: CASRDVSNYGYTF. CDR3 nucleotide sequence: TGTGCCAGCAGGGACGTCTCTAACTATGGCTACACCTTC.

The chain employs TRBV5-5 and TRBJ1-5, with 11 bases identical to TRBD1. Germline V gene lookup returns CDR1 SGHKS and CDR2 YYEKEE (reference sequence). This CDR3 has 14 residues. Trimming at V came to 4 bases and at J to 6 bases, leaving 3 bases not matched to a gene. CDR3 sequence: CASSLGTGGQPQHF. The DNA of the CDR3 is TGTGCCAGCAGCCTAGGGACAGGGGGTCAGCCCCAGCATTTT.

This chain links TRBV18 with TRBJ2-1, with 7 bases matching TRBD1. The germline gives CDR1 KGHSH, CDR2 LQKENI. Losses at the gene ends were 5 bases for V and 3 bases for J; bases not matched to a gene: 4. This CDR3 has 14 amino acids. CDR3 amino acids: CASSEGQNYNEQFF. The CDR3 coding sequence is TGTGCCAGCTCAGAGGGACAGAACTACAATGAGCAGTTCTTC. The variable domain in full, with the rest retrieved from reference TRBV18 and TRBJ2-1, is NAGVMQNPRHLVRRRGQEARLRCSPMKGHSHVYWYRQLPEEGLKFMVYLQKENIIDESGMPKERFSAEFPKEGPSILRIQQVVRGDSAAYFCASSEGQNYNEQFFGPGTRLTVL.